What follows is one T cell receptor beta chain and its context. As yet, its antigen is unknown. The V and J ends lost 0 bases and 4 bases respectively, with 16 bases between them. The CDR3 sequence is 16 residues long. Germline lookup yields CDR1 SGDLS and CDR2 YYNGEE. Extracted RNA was reverse transcribed, and the resulting cDNA served as sequencing template. Method: immunoSEQ multiplex PCR; TCRdb's copy keeps in-frame clones and lacks some. This sample carries about 150,000 clones, 45% to 60% of them seen once, and the ten largest clones take roughly a fifth. These data belong to a study of CD8+ T cells in alopecia areata. Regarding the study as a whole: Patients displayed less clarity in TCR sharing than mice, a finding possibly related to HLA.

Researchers took lesional scalp punch biopsies and peripheral blood from people who were alopecia areata patients. The chain uses TRBV9 and TRBJ1-2; no reliable D call. The sample in question was CD8+ T cells sorted from blood, obtained at week 0. The sequence came from a human donor with alopecia areata. CDR3 sequence: CASSVGKADLLYGYTF. In nucleotides, the CDR3 is TGTGCCAGCAGCGTAGGAAAAGCGGACCTGCTCTATGGCTACACCTTC.